These 25 T cell receptor beta chains were sequenced from one sample in a study of cytotoxic CD8 clonotypes in ibrutinib-treated CLL. Data came from immunoSEQ multiplex PCR; TCRdb stores just in-frame clones and leaves some out. The table records over 120,000 clones, around 82% of them present only once. The starting material was PBMCs, obtained after 36 months of ibrutinib treatment. The receptor source for this set is a human donor with chronic lymphocytic leukemia.

The chain links TRBV5-1 to TRBJ1-5; D may be TRBD1 (6 bases). This CDR3 spans 14 amino acids. Germline CDR1 and CDR2: SGHRS and YFSETQ. V dropped 0 bases and J dropped 9 bases, with 13 bases sitting between them. The CDR3 here is CASSLGQAGSPQHF. The CDR3, as DNA: TGCGCCAGCAGCTTGGGACAGGCCGGGTCGCCCCAGCATTTT.

The chain carries TRBV7-9 and TRBJ2-7; D gene ambiguous. The CDR3 length is 13 residues. V lost 5 bases and J 0 bases, leaving 8 bases between the germline ends. Germline V gene data show CDR1 as SEHNR and CDR2 as FQNEAQ (reference sequence). The CDR3: CASSRSTSYEQYF. Here the CDR3 DNA reads TGTGCCAGCAGCCGGAGCACCTCCTACGAGCAGTACTTC.

This chain joins TRBV10-2 and TRBJ2-5, with D maybe TRBD2 (6 bases). Germline values: CDR1 WSHSY, CDR2 SAAADI. V was trimmed by 6 bases and J by 4 bases, leaving 12 bases between them. The CDR3 spans 13 residues. The CDR3 bases are TGCGCCAGCAGGTTCGGGAGTGGAGAGACCCAGTACTTC. Its protein product is CASRFGSGETQYF.

A single count supports this clone. The chain links TRBV30 to TRBJ1-3, with a possible D match to TRBD1 (5 bases). Trimming left V 4 bases short and J 2 bases short, with 15 bases between. The CDR3 runs 15 residues. The V gene's germline CDR1 is GTSNPN and CDR2 SVGIG (reference sequence). The CDR3 sequence: CAWKRGRLPGNTIYF. As DNA, the CDR3 is TGTGCCTGGAAGCGGGGACGCCTACCTGGAAACACCATATATTTT.

The V call is TRBV15, the J call TRBJ1-4, with 10 nucleotides matching TRBD1. CDR3 size: 16 residues. The J segment lost 6 bases and the V segment lost 3 bases, leaving 7 bases of the junction unmatched. Germline V gives CDR1 LNHNV, CDR2 YYDKDF (reference sequence). CDR3 residues: CATSSKSGTGDEKLFF. The CDR3 DNA is TGTGCCACCAGCAGCAAGTCCGGGACAGGGGATGAAAAACTGTTTTTT. Full variable domain (outside the CDR3, taken from reference TRBV15 and TRBJ1-4): DAMVIQNPRYQVTQFGKPVTLSCSQTLNHNVMYWYQQKSSQAPKLLFHYYDKDFNNEADTPDNFQSRRPNTSFCFLDIRSPGLGDTAMYLCATSSKSGTGDEKLFFGSGTQLSVL.

This sequence joins TRBV30 and TRBJ2-5; D is possibly TRBD2 (6 bases). Trimming took off 0 bases at V and 7 bases at J, with 12 bases between the two ends. This CDR3 has 13 amino acids. Germline loops: CDR1 GTSNPN, CDR2 SVGIG (reference sequence). The CDR3 loop is CAWSVGGAGTQYF. CDR3 DNA: TGTGCCTGGAGTGTAGGAGGGGCCGGGACCCAGTACTTC.

The chain carries TRBV7-8 and TRBJ1-6, with D possibly being TRBD1 (5 bases). In germline, CDR1 is SGHVS, CDR2 FQNEAQ. There are 16 residues in the CDR3. V was shortened by 7 bases and J by 7 bases, with 20 bases between the two germline ends. In DNA, the CDR3 is TGTGCCAGCACCATAAGCAGGGAAACTGGGAATTCACCCCTCCACTTT. As protein: CASTISRETGNSPLHF.

The chain couples TRBV5-1 to TRBJ2-1, with D uncertain. In germline, CDR1 is SGHRS, CDR2 YFSETQ. The CDR3 spans 16 residues. V was clipped by 6 bases and J by 9 bases, with 25 bases between them. This chain's CDR3 is CASTVGPGTVTGEQFF. CDR3 in DNA: TGCGCCAGCACCGTCGGGCCTGGAACGGTGACGGGTGAGCAGTTCTTC.

This sequence joins TRBV6-5 and TRBJ2-5; D ambiguous. The germline V and J ends were trimmed by 2 bases and 1 base, with 8 bases remaining between them. The CDR3 totals 14 residues. Germline CDR1 and CDR2: MNHEY and SVGAGI. CDR3 DNA sequence: TGTGCCAGCAGTTACAGCGACTTCCAAGAGACCCAGTACTTC. It yields the protein CASSYSDFQETQYF.

The J gene is TRBJ1-1, the V gene TRBV28; 7 nucleotides line up with TRBD1. CDR1 and CDR2 from the germline V gene are MDHEN and SYDVKM. Trimming took 2 bases from V and 10 from J; bases not matched to a gene: 4. The CDR3 spans 12 residues. CDR3: CASSLQQGGAFF. In DNA, the CDR3 is TGTGCCAGCAGTTTACAGCAGGGGGGAGCTTTCTTT.

This chain uses TRBV19 with TRBJ1-2; maybe TRBD1 (6 bases). CDR1 and CDR2 from the germline V gene are LNHDA and SQIVND (reference sequence). V lost 5 bases to trimming and J lost 1 base, with 14 bases between them. This CDR3 has 15 residues. The CDR3 bases are TGTGCCAGTAGTGTTGCGGGACAATATAACTATGGCTACACCTTC. Its protein is CASSVAGQYNYGYTF.

This rearrangement joins TRBV6-5 to TRBJ2-3; tentatively, D is TRBD1 or TRBD2 (6 bases each). Germline CDR1 MNHEY, CDR2 SVGAGI. The CDR3 spans 16 residues. Trimming stripped 0 bases from V and 1 base from J, with 11 bases between. In DNA, the CDR3 is TGTGCCAGCAGTTACTCGCCGGGGGCAGGCACAGATACGCAGTATTTT. This encodes CASSYSPGAGTDTQYF.

This sequence joins TRBV10-2 and TRBJ1-2; D might be TRBD1 (6 bases). Trimming left V 8 bases short and J 8 bases short, with 18 bases between. Germline CDR1 is WSHSY and CDR2 is SAAADI. There are 13 residues in the CDR3. CDR3 DNA sequence: TGCGCCAGCGACAAGGGGGGGCAACGAGGCTACACCTTC. Its protein is CASDKGGQRGYTF.

This clone has only one observation. The rearrangement links TRBV5-6 to TRBJ2-7; D may correspond to TRBD1 or TRBD2 (5 bases each). Trimming stripped 2 bases from V and 0 bases from J, with 9 bases between. Looked up from germline, CDR1 is SGHDT and CDR2 is YYEEEE. The CDR3 consists of 14 residues. This CDR3 reads CASSFGAHSYEQYF. DNA of the CDR3: TGTGCCAGCAGCTTCGGGGCCCACTCCTACGAGCAGTACTTC.

This rearrangement joins TRBV11-2 to TRBJ2-2, with D unclear. In germline, CDR1 is SGHAT, CDR2 FQNNGV. Trimming pared 8 bases from V and 6 bases from J, leaving 10 bases between. This CDR3 has 12 residues. CDR3 DNA sequence: TGTGCCAGCTGCCTATCGGCCGGGGAGCTGTTTTTT. Translation: CASCLSAGELFF.

In its sample, this clone was seen once. The V call is TRBV18, the J call TRBJ2-7, with 9 bases matching TRBD1. The CDR3 spans 16 residues. From germline, CDR1 is KGHSH and CDR2 LQKENI. Unmatched junction bases numbered 10, after V lost 5 bases and J lost 2 bases. The CDR3 region has the DNA TGTGCCAGCTCAACGGACAGGGGACGAAACACCTACGAGCAGTACTTC. This sequence encodes CASSTDRGRNTYEQYF.

This sequence joins TRBV6-5 and TRBJ1-1; 10 bases are shared with TRBD1. The germline V gene has CDR1 MNHEY and CDR2 SVGAGI. The CDR3 runs to 14 residues. Trimming took 7 bases from V and 5 from J; bases not matched to a gene: 7. CDR3 sequence: CASTPTGGRTEAFF. DNA of the CDR3: TGTGCCAGCACCCCGACAGGGGGCAGGACTGAAGCTTTCTTT.

This chain uses TRBV16 with TRBJ1-1, with a possible D match to TRBD1 (5 bases). CDR1 and CDR2 from the germline V gene are KGHSY and FQNENV. V was shortened by 5 bases and J by 1 base, with 8 bases between the two germline ends. The CDR3 spans 13 residues. CDR3 sequence: CASSWGGNTEAFF. CDR3 bases: TGTGCCAGCAGCTGGGGGGGGAACACTGAAGCTTTCTTT.

Here the CDR3 DNA reads TGTGCCAGCAGCCCGGTAGCGGGCGGGAGCTCCTACAATGAGCAGTTCTTC. Protein sequence: CASSPVAGGSSYNEQFF. This sequence joins TRBV7-3 and TRBJ2-1, with 7 bases aligning to TRBD2. V lost 5 bases and J lost 0; bases outside the gene matches: 10. In germline, CDR1 is SGHTA, CDR2 FQGTGA. CDR3 length: 17 residues.

The rearrangement uses TRBV5-8 and TRBJ1-1, with D perhaps matching TRBD1 (6 bases). The germline V and J ends were trimmed by 4 bases and 0 bases, with 16 bases remaining between them. Germline CDR1 and CDR2: SGHTS and YDEGEE. This CDR3 region has 16 residues. The DNA of the CDR3 is TGTGCCAGCAGCCACCGCGGGGGGGGGCTGAACACTGAAGCTTTCTTT. Its translation: CASSHRGGGLNTEAFF.

This clone was observed a handful of times. This rearrangement joins TRBV18 to TRBJ2-7; D is perhaps TRBD1 or TRBD2 (5 bases each). Trimming removed 4 bases at V and 3 bases at J, with 16 bases between. Germline loops: CDR1 KGHSH, CDR2 LQKENI. This CDR3 contains 15 residues. The CDR3 loop reads CASSRSSGTNYEQYF. The CDR3 DNA reads as TGTGCCAGCTCACGATCGTCAGGGACGAACTACGAGCAGTACTTC.

The V gene is TRBV4-2, the J gene TRBJ2-4; D may match TRBD1 or TRBD2 (5 bases each). V was shortened by 4 bases and J by 3 bases, with 16 bases between the two germline ends. Germline V lookup: CDR1 LGHNA, CDR2 YNFKEQ. This CDR3 region has 16 residues. CDR3 in DNA: TGTGCCAGCAGCCTAGAGAGGGGAATACTCAAAAACATTCAGTACTTC. Translation: CASSLERGILKNIQYF.

The chain joins TRBV5-1 to TRBJ2-7, with a tentative D call TRBD1 (6 bases). The germline V gene has CDR1 SGHRS and CDR2 YFSETQ. The V end lost 2 bases, the J end lost 2 bases, and 11 bases lay between the germline ends. The CDR3 has 14 amino acids. The CDR3 here is CASSFYGQTYEQYF. The CDR3 DNA follows: TGCGCCAGCAGCTTTTATGGACAGACCTACGAGCAGTACTTC.

In its sample, this clone was seen a few times. V and J are TRBV5-1 and TRBJ1-1; no firm D call. The CDR3 is 15 residues long. Per the germline V gene, CDR1 is SGHRS and CDR2 is YFSETQ. V was trimmed by 0 bases and J by 0 bases, leaving 9 bases between them. CDR3 residues: CASSLDSLMNTEAFF. The CDR3 bases are TGCGCCAGCAGCTTGGACAGTCTCATGAACACTGAAGCTTTCTTT.

V gene TRBV27 combines with J gene TRBJ2-5; the match to TRBD2 covers 7 bases. Germline trimming cut 4 bases from V and 3 bases from J; bases unmatched to any gene: 2. CDR3 length: 13 residues. Germline lookup yields CDR1 MNHEY and CDR2 SMNVEV (reference sequence). CDR3 sequence reads: CASSWGGKETQYF. Written as DNA, the CDR3 is TGTGCCAGCAGTTGGGGGGGGAAAGAGACCCAGTACTTC.